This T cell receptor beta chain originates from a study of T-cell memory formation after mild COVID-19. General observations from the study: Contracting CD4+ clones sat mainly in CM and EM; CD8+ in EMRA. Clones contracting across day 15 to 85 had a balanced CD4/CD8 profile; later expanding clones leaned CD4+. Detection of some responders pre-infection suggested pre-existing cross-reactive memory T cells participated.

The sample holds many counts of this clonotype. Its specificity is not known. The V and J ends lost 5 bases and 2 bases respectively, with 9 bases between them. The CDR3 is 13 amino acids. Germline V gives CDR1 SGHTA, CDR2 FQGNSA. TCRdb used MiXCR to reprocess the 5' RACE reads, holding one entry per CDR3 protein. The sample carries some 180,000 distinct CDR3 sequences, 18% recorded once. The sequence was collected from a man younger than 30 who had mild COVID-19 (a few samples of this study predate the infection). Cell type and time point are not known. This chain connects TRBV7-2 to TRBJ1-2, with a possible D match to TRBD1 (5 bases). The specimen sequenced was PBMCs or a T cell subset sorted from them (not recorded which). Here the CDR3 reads CASSLDKNYGYTF. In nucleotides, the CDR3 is TGTGCCAGCAGCCTGGACAAAAACTATGGCTACACCTTC.